This T cell receptor beta chain was observed in a study of identical twins. This clonotype was observed a handful of times. CDR3 length equals 13 residues. CDR1 and CDR2 (germline): MDHEN, SYDVKM. Trimming took 6 bases from V and 7 from J; bases not matched to a gene: 3. A universal primer site was incorporated via template switching, and the cDNA contained unique molecular identifiers. TCRdb re-called the 5' RACE reads through MiXCR, storing one row per CDR3 protein. Of around 960,000 distinct CDR3 sequences in the sample, about 12% were seen once. The data also belong to a second study, concerning yellow fever vaccine responses in identical twins.

The rearrangement links TRBV28 to TRBJ2-2; 9 nucleotides match TRBD2. The sample was PBMCs. The receptor comes from a woman aged 18-29 years in good health. CDR3 sequence (DNA): TGTGCCAGCAGGCGCGGGGGGGGCGGGGAGCTGTTTTTT. Protein product: CASRRGGGGELFF.